These T cell receptor beta chains were read from a single sample in a study of glioma-infiltrating T cells after dendritic cell vaccination. Data came from immunoSEQ multiplex PCR; TCRdb stores just in-frame clones and leaves some out. Among around 78,000 clones listed, 85% were seen once. Sequences were derived from blood, sampled after dendritic cell vaccination. Receptors were obtained from a human donor with glioblastoma. Both conserved end residues are part of each CDR3. Each record gives: clone size, J gene, V gene, D gene, CDR3 DNA, CDR3 protein. A D gene is named only where the DNA matches it firmly. Size values are once, few and many counts, or a class for expanded clones, and some rows have none.

clone_size: .; j_call: TRBJ1-3; v_call: TRBV11-3; d_call: TRBD1; cdr3_nt: TGTGCCAGCAGCCCAGGGGGCTCTGGAAACACCATATATTTT; cdr3_aa: CASSPGGSGNTIYF
clone_size: .; j_call: TRBJ1-1; v_call: TRBV25-1; d_call: TRBD1; cdr3_nt: TGTGCCAGCAGTGAAAGGATAGGGGGCGTCACTGAAGCTTTCTTT; cdr3_aa: CASSERIGGVTEAFF
clone_size: .; j_call: TRBJ1-5; v_call: TRBV5-6; d_call: .; cdr3_nt: TGTGCCAGCAGCTTGGGCGTCAATCAGCCCCAGCATTTT; cdr3_aa: CASSLGVNQPQHF
clone_size: .; j_call: TRBJ2-5; v_call: TRBV5-1; d_call: .; cdr3_nt: TGCGCCAGCAGCCCTGGTGGGACTCCCGGGAAAGAGACCCAGTACTTC; cdr3_aa: CASSPGGTPGKETQYF
clone_size: .; j_call: TRBJ2-7; v_call: TRBV19; d_call: TRBD2; cdr3_nt: TGTGCCAGTAGTCTGGGTGGGACTAGCGGAAACTACGAGCAGTACTTC; cdr3_aa: CASSLGGTSGNYEQYF
clone_size: once; j_call: TRBJ1-1; v_call: TRBV7-6; d_call: .; cdr3_nt: TGTGCCAGCAGCTTGGTAGGAGAAGGTGATGAAGCTTTCTTT; cdr3_aa: CASSLVGEGDEAFF
clone_size: .; j_call: TRBJ2-3; v_call: TRBV6-6; d_call: .; cdr3_nt: TGTGCCAGCAGTTACGCAGGGGCTTGGACAGATACGCAGTATTTT; cdr3_aa: CASSYAGAWTDTQYF
clone_size: .; j_call: TRBJ1-2; v_call: TRBV19; d_call: TRBD1; cdr3_nt: TGTGCCAGTAGTTCCGCCCGCTGGACAGGGACTCTCGATGGCTACACCTTC; cdr3_aa: CASSSARWTGTLDGYTF
clone_size: .; j_call: TRBJ2-7; v_call: TRBV6-1; d_call: TRBD1; cdr3_nt: TGTGCCAGCAGTGGGAATGTAGGACAGGGGGCGGGAGAGCAGTACTTC; cdr3_aa: CASSGNVGQGAGEQYF
clone_size: .; j_call: TRBJ2-5; v_call: TRBV9; d_call: .; cdr3_nt: TGTGCCAGCAGCGTAGGACAGACCCAAGAGACCCAGTACTTC; cdr3_aa: CASSVGQTQETQYF
clone_size: .; j_call: TRBJ2-7; v_call: TRBV7-9; d_call: TRBD2; cdr3_nt: TGTGCCAGCAGCTTACCCTCTAGCGGGAGAGGGCAGTACTTC; cdr3_aa: CASSLPSSGRGQYF
clone_size: once; j_call: TRBJ2-7; v_call: TRBV6-5; d_call: .; cdr3_nt: TGTGCCAGCAGTTACGACAAAGCCTACGAGCAGTACTTC; cdr3_aa: CASSYDKAYEQYF
clone_size: .; j_call: TRBJ2-7; v_call: TRBV10-3; d_call: .; cdr3_nt: TGTGCCATCAAATTGGGTCCGGGGTCCTACGAGCAGTACTTC; cdr3_aa: CAIKLGPGSYEQYF
clone_size: few; j_call: TRBJ2-3; v_call: TRBV4-2; d_call: .; cdr3_nt: TGTGCCAGCAGCCAAGGGTTAGGGGTAGAGGTTTCAGATACGCAGTATTTT; cdr3_aa: CASSQGLGVEVSDTQYF
clone_size: .; j_call: TRBJ2-3; v_call: TRBV6-6; d_call: .; cdr3_nt: TGTGCCAGCAGTTTAAGCCTTACGCAGTATTTT; cdr3_aa: CASSLSLTQYF
clone_size: .; j_call: TRBJ1-4; v_call: TRBV14; d_call: .; cdr3_nt: TGTGCCAGCAGCCCACAGTTTGGGGCGACTGAAAAACTGTTTTTT; cdr3_aa: CASSPQFGATEKLFF
clone_size: .; j_call: TRBJ2-2; v_call: TRBV7-9; d_call: .; cdr3_nt: TGTGCCAGCAGCTCCTACAGACCGAACACCGGGGAGCTGTTTTTT; cdr3_aa: CASSSYRPNTGELFF
clone_size: .; j_call: TRBJ1-5; v_call: TRBV9; d_call: .; cdr3_nt: TGTGCCAGCAGCGTAGGGGAGGGGGGAAGCCAGCCCCAGCATTTT; cdr3_aa: CASSVGEGGSQPQHF
clone_size: .; j_call: TRBJ1-6; v_call: TRBV4-1; d_call: TRBD1; cdr3_nt: TGCGCCAGCAGCCAAGAACAGGGGCAATATAATTCACCCCTCCACTTT; cdr3_aa: CASSQEQGQYNSPLHF
clone_size: .; j_call: TRBJ2-7; v_call: TRBV18; d_call: TRBD1; cdr3_nt: TGTGCCAGCTCACCACGGGCAGGGGGAAACTACGAGCAGTACTTC; cdr3_aa: CASSPRAGGNYEQYF
clone_size: .; j_call: TRBJ2-3; v_call: TRBV28; d_call: .; cdr3_nt: TGTGCCAGCAGTTTCGCGAATACAGATACGCAGTATTTT; cdr3_aa: CASSFANTDTQYF
clone_size: .; j_call: TRBJ2-7; v_call: TRBV5-6; d_call: TRBD2; cdr3_nt: TGTGCCAGCAGCCGAACTAGCGGGGCCCACGAGCAGTACTTC; cdr3_aa: CASSRTSGAHEQYF
clone_size: .; j_call: TRBJ1-6; v_call: TRBV27; d_call: .; cdr3_nt: TGTGCCAGCAGAGAATACGTAGACTATAATTCACCCCTCCACTTT; cdr3_aa: CASREYVDYNSPLHF
clone_size: .; j_call: TRBJ1-1; v_call: TRBV9; d_call: .; cdr3_nt: TGTGCCAGCAGCGTAGGAGACATGAACACTGAAGCTTTCTTT; cdr3_aa: CASSVGDMNTEAFF
clone_size: .; j_call: TRBJ2-7; v_call: TRBV9; d_call: .; cdr3_nt: TGTGCCAGCAGCGTAGGGGTTAGCGGGGACAGCGGTTACGAGCAGTACTTC; cdr3_aa: CASSVGVSGDSGYEQYF
clone_size: .; j_call: TRBJ2-7; v_call: TRBV6-6; d_call: TRBD1; cdr3_nt: TGTGCCAGCAGCTCTTCCGGGACAGCCTACGAGCAGTACTTC; cdr3_aa: CASSSSGTAYEQYF
clone_size: .; j_call: TRBJ2-1; v_call: TRBV6-5; d_call: TRBD2; cdr3_nt: TGTGCCAGCAGCGCCGGGGGGGGTGAGCAGTTCTTC; cdr3_aa: CASSAGGGEQFF
clone_size: .; j_call: TRBJ2-7; v_call: TRBV28; d_call: TRBD1; cdr3_nt: TGTGCCAGCAGTTCCGATGGACAGGGGGCATACGAGCAGTACTTC; cdr3_aa: CASSSDGQGAYEQYF